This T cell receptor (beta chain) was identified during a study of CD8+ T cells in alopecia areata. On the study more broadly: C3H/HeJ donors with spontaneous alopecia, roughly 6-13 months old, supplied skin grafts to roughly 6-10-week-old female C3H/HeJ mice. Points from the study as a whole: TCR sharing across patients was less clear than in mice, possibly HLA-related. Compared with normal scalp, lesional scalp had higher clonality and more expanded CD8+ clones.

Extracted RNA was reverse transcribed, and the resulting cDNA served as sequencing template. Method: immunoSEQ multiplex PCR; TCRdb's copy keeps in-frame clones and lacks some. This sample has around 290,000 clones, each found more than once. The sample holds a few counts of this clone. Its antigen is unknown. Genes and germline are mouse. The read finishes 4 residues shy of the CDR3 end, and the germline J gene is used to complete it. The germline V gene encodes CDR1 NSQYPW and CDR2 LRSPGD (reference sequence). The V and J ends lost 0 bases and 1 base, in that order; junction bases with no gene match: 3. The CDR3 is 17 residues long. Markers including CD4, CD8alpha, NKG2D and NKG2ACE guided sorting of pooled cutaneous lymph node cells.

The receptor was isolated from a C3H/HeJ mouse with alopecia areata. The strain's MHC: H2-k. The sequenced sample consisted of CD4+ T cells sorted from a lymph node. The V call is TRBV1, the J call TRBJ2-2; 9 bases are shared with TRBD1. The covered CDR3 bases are TGCACCTGCAGTGCAGATACGGGACAGGGAAACACCGGG. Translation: CTCSADTGQGNTG. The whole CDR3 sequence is CTCSADTGQGNTGQLYF.